This T cell receptor (beta chain) was found in a study of blood T cell repertoires in COVID-19. Study context: T cells, B-cell-depleted T cells, or PBMCs supplied cDNA or gDNA.

The junction had 12 bases not matched to a gene; V was cut back by 11 bases and J by 6 bases. The CDR3 is 13 residues long. Germline V gene lookup returns CDR1 MDHEN and CDR2 SYDVKM. Original processing notes: Amplification with reference gene primers provided the estimates of nucleated cell counts. TCRdb's copy holds only in-frame clones and misses some; the assay was immunoSEQ multiplex PCR. V, J and clone size derive from that table, while D and trimming were established from the DNA sequence. This table holds hundreds of thousands of clones, around four fifths found once. The sample holds one count of this clone. The study drew participants aged about 18 to 95 years from around 24 US areas. Membership in each cohort depended on participant-reported clinical history.

The receptor was derived from a woman aged 50 to 60 who had been exposed to COVID-19. What was sequenced was PBMCs or T cells enriched from blood (not recorded which). This chain connects TRBV28 to TRBJ1-2; 7 bases fit TRBD1. The CDR3 here is CAGSQGDRDGYTF. The CDR3 DNA reads TGTGCCGGCTCCCAGGGGGATCGGGATGGCTACACCTTC.